The sequence of this T cell receptor beta chain was determined in a study of T cell responses to AZD1222 COVID-19 vaccine. Overall study: Pooling covered second doses at about 4 or about 12 weeks.

Some clones are missing from TCRdb's copy, which holds only in-frame ones; the method was immunoSEQ multiplex PCR. The sample records around 120,000 clones, around 92% being singletons. About this clone: Its matching antigen is unknown.

Notes on the study in general: Donors skewed white British and female; clonal diversity was possibly underestimated. Just a handful of AZD1222 recipients tested seropositive at baseline.

The receptor was isolated from an adult in good health. Material: peripheral blood, obtained on day 0 of AZD1222 vaccination.

As DNA, the CDR3 is TGCGCCAGCAATCCGAGATGGAAGGCGGGAGGCGACTCCTACGAGCAGTACTTC. The encoded protein is CASNPRWKAGGDSYEQYF. The chain uses TRBV10-1 and TRBJ2-7, with 8 bases matching TRBD2. The CDR3 runs to 18 residues. Germline V gives CDR1 WNHNN, CDR2 SYGVQD (reference sequence). The V and J ends lost 7 bases and 0 bases, in that order; junction bases with no gene match: 17.